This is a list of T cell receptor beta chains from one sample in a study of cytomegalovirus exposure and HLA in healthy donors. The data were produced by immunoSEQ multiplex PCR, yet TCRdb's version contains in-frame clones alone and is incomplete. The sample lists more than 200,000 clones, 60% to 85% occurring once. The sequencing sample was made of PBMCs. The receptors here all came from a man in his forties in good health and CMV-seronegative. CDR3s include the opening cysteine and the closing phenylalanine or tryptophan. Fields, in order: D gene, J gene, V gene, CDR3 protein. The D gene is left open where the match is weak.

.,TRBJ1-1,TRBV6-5,CASSKQGMNTEAFF
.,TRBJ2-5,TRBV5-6,CASSLGGLYKETQYF
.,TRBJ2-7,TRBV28,CASSLVVGAHEQYF
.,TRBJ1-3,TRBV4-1,CASSQQVWGNTIYF
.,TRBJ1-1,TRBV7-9,CASSLVRLIDEAFF
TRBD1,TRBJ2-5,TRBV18,CASSPARDRGLQETQYF
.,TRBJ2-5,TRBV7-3,CASSPLGKGETQYF
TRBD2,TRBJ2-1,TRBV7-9,CASSPSGGRDNEQFF
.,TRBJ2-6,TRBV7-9,CSSSLQRDVLTF
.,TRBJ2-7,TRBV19,CASSHRRGKGAYEQYF
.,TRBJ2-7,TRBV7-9,CASSHTVYEQYF
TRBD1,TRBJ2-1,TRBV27,CASSLTGVEQFF
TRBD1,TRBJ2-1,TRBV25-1,CASSPLGQTFSYNEQFF
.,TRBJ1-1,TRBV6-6,CASAPRDGNTEAFF
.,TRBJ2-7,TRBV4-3,CASSQVRAAQNEQYF
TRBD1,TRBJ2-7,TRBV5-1,CASRQGAYEQYF
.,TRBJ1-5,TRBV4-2,CASSQEDSLTRRIGLPQHF
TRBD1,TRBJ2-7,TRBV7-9,CASSLDQGAYEQYF
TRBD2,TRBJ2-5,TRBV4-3,CASSQAERGSHETQYF
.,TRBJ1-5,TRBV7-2,CASSLGSQGNQPQHF
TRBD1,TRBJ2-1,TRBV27,CASSFRGQFNEQFF
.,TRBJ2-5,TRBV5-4,CASSLWAGQETQYF
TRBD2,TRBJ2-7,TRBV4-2,CASSPSGTSGREQYF
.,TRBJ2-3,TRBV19,CASSIQGGLVTDTQYF
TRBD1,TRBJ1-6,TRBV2,CASRFQGQYNSPLHF
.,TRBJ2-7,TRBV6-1,CASSGRVNRAEGEQYF
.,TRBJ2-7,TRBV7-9,CASSSRLDGADEQYF
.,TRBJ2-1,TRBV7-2,CASSPTGGVMHEQFF
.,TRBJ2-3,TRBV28,CASSLLARGTDTQYF
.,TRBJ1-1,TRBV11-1,CASSLYRETEAFF
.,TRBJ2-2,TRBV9,CASSASSGIGTGELFF
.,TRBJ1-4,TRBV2,CASSQQTTNEKLFF
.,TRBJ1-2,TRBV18,CASSPRGEHGYTF
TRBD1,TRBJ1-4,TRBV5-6,CASSPAGGSNEKLFF
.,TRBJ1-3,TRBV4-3,CASSQGGLSGNTIYF
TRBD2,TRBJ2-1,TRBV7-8,CASSRTSGLPQFF
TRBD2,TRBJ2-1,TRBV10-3,CAISGAGGVSEQFF
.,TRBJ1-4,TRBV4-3,CASSRGQGPEKLFF
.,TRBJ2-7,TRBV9,CASSPSGTYEQYF
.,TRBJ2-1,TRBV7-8,CASSKQQGGSYNEQFF
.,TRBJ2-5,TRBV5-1,CASSLGQGETQYF
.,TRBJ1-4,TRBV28,CASSTHRDKEGFGEKLFF
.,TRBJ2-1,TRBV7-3,CASSPSTGEQFF
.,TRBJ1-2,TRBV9,CASSVAEGGDPVIYGYTF
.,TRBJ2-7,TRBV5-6,CASTRGEGSEQYF
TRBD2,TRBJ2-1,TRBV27,CASRTRTSGYNEQFF
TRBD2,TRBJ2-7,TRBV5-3,CARSTPGLAGGSTYEQYF
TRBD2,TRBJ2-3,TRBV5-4,CASGGGNTDTQYF
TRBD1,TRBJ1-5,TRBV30,CAWSVGDRGNQPQHF
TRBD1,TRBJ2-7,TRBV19,CASSIEQGDYEQYF
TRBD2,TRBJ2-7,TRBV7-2,CASSPRSGTSFYEQYF
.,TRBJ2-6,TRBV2,CASRYSVSVLTF
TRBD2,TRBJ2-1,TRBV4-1,CASSQVRGSSYNEQFF
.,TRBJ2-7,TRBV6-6,CASRRGLEPHEQYF
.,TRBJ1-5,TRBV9,CASSASGRDQPQHF
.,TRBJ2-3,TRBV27,CASSFPGRLYPQYF
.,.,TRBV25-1,CASRGGLSSYEQYF